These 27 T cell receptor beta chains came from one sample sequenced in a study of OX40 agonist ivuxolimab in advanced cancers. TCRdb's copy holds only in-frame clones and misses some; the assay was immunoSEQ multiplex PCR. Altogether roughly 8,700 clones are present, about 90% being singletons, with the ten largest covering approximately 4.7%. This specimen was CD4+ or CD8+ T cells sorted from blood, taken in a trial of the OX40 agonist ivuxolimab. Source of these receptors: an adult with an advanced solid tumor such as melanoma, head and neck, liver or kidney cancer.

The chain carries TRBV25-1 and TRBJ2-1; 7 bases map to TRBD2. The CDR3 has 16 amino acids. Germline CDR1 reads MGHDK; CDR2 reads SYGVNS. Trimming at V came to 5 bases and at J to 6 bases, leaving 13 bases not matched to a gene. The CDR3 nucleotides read TGTGCCAGCAGTAAGGAGGTTGGACTAGAAAGCAATGAGCAGTTCTTC. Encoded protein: CASSKEVGLESNEQFF.

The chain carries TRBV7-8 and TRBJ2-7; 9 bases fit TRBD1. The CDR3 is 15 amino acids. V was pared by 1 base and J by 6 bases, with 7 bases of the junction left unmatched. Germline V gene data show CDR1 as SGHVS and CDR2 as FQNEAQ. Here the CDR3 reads CASSLDEQGAGEQYF. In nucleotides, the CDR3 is TGTGCCAGCAGCTTAGACGAACAGGGGGCCGGCGAGCAGTACTTC.

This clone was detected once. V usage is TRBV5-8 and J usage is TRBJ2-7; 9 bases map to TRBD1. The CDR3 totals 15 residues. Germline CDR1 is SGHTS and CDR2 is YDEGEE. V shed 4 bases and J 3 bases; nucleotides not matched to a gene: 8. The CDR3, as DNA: TGTGCCAGCAGCCTTCGCGGGACAGGGAGCTACGAGCAGTACGTC. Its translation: CASSLRGTGSYEQYV.

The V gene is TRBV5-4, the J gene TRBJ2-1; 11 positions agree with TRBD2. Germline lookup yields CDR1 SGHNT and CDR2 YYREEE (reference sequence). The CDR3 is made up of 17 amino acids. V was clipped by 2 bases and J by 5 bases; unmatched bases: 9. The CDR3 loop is CASSLPTSGMPHNEQFF. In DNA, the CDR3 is TGTGCCAGCAGCTTACCGACTAGCGGGATGCCCCACAATGAGCAGTTCTTC. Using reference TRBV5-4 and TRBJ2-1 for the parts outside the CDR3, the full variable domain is ETGVTQSPTHLIKTRGQQVTLRCSSQSGHNTVSWYQQALGQGPQFIFQYYREEENGRGNFPPRFSGLQFPNYSSELNVNALELDDSALYLCASSLPTSGMPHNEQFFGPGTRLTVL.

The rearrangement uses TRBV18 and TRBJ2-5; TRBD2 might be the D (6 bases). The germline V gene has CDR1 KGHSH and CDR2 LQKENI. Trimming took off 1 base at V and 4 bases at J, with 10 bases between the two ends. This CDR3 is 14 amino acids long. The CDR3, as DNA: TGTGCCAGCTCACCACTCGCAGCGGGAGAGACCCAGTACTTC. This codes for CASSPLAAGETQYF.

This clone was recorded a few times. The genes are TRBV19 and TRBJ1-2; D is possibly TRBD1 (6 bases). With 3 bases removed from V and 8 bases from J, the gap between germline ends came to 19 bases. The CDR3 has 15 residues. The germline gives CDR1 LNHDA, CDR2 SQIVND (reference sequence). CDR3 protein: CASSILTGIEGGYTF. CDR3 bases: TGTGCCAGTAGTATCCTTACAGGGATTGAAGGCGGCTACACCTTC.

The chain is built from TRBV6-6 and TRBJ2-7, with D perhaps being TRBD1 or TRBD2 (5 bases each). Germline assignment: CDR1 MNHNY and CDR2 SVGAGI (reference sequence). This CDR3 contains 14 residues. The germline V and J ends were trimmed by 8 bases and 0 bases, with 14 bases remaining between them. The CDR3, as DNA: TGTGCCAGCGCCCCCGGGACCCGCTCCTACGAGCAGTACTTC. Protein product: CASAPGTRSYEQYF.

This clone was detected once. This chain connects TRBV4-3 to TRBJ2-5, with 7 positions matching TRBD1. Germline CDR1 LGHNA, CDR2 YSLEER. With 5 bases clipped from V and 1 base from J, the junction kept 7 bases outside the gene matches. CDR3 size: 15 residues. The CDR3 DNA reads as TGCGCCAGCAGCTCGAGAGGGGGCGGCCAAGAGACCCAGTACTTC. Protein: CASSSRGGGQETQYF.

CDR3 in DNA: TGCAGCGCCCTCGGTCGTGGAGCTTTCTTT. Amino acids: CSALGRGAFF. The chain is built from TRBV29-1 and TRBJ1-1; D unclear. V lost 7 bases, J lost 10 bases, and 13 bases lay in between. The germline V gene has CDR1 SQVTM and CDR2 ANQGSEA. This CDR3 is built from 10 residues.

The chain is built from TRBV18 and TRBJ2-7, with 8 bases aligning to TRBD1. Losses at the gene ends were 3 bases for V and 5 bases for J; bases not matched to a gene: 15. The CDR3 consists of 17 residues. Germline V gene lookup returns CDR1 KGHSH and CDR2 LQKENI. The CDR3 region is CASSPFGTGGVQDEQYV. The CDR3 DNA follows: TGTGCCAGCTCACCTTTTGGGACAGGAGGGGTTCAAGACGAGCAGTACGTC.

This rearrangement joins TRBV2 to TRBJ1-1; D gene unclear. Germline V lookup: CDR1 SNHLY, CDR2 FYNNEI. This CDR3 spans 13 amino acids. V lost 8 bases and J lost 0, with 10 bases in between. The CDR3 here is CASSVFMNTEAFF. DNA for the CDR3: TGTGCCAGCTCGGTCTTTATGAACACTGAAGCTTTCTTT.

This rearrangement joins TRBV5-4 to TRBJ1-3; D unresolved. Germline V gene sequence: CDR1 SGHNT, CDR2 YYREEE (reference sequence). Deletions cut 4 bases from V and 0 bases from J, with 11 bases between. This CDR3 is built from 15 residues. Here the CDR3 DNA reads TGTGCCAGCAGCGCTGGGGAAGACTCTGGAAACACCATATATTTT. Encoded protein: CASSAGEDSGNTIYF.

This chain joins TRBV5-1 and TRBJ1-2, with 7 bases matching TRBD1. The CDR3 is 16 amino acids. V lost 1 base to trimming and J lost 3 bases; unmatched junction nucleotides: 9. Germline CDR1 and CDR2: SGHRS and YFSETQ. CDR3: CASSLPKGGIDYGYTF. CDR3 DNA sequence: TGCGCCAGCAGCTTGCCTAAAGGGGGCATTGACTATGGCTACACCTTC.

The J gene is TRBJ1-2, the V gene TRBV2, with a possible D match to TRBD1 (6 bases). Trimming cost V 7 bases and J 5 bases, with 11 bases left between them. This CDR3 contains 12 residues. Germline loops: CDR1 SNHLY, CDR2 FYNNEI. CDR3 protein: CASIGQSYGYTF. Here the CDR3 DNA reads TGTGCCAGCATAGGACAGTCTTATGGCTACACCTTC.

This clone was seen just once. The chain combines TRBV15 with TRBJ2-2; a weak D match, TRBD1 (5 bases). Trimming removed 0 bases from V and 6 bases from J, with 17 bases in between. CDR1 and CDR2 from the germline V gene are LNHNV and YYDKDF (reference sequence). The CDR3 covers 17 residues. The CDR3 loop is CATSRDLGRVGPGELFF. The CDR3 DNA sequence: TGTGCCACCAGCAGAGATCTGGGCAGGGTGGGGCCCGGGGAGCTGTTTTTT.

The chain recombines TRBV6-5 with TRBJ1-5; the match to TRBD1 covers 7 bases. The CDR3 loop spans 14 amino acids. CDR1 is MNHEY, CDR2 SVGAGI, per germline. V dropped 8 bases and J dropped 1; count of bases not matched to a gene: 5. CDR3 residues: CASGPGGSNQPQHF. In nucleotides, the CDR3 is TGTGCCAGCGGCCCAGGGGGAAGCAATCAGCCCCAGCATTTT.

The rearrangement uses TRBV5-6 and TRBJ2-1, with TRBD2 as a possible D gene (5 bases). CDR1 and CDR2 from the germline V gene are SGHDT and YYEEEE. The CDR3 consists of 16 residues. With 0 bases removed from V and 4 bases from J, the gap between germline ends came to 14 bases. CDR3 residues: CASSLARLAPYNEQFF. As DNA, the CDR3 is TGTGCCAGCAGCTTGGCGAGGCTAGCCCCTTACAATGAGCAGTTCTTC.

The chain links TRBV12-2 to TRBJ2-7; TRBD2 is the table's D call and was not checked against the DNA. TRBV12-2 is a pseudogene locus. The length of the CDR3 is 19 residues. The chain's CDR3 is CASRSSSGRANTVSYEQYF. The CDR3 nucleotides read TGTGCAAGTCGCTCCTCGAGCGGGAGGGCCAACACGGTCTCCTACGAGCAGTACTTC.

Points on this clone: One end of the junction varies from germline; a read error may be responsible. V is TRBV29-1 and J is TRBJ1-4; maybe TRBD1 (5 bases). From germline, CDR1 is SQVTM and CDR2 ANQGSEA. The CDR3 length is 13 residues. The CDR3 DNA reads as TGCAGCGCTGAATGGGGACGTAATGAAAAACTGTTTTTT. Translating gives CSAEWGRNEKLFF.

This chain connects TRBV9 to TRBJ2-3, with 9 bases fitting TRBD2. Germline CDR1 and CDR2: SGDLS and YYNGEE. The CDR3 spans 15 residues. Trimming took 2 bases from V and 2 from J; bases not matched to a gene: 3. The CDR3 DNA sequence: TGTGCCAGCAGCGTTAGCGGGAGTACCACAGATACGCAGTATTTT. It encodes CASSVSGSTTDTQYF.

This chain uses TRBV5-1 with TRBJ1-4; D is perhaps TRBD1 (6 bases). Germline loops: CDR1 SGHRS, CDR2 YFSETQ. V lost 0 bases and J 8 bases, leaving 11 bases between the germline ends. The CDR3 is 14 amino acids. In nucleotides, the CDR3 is TGCGCCAGCAGCTTGGGACAGGCGGGGGAAAAACTGTTTTTT. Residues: CASSLGQAGEKLFF. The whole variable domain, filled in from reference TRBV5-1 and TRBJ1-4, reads KAGVTQTPRYLIKTRGQQVTLSCSPISGHRSVSWYQQTPGQGLQFLFEYFSETQRNKGNFPGRFSGRQFSNSRSEMNVSTLELGDSALYLCASSLGQAGEKLFFGSGTQLSVL.

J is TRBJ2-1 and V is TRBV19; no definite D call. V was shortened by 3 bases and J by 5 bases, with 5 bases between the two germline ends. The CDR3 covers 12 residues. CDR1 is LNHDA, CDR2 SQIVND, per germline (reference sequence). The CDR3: CASSIKDNEQFF. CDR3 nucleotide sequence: TGTGCCAGTAGTATTAAGGACAATGAGCAGTTCTTC. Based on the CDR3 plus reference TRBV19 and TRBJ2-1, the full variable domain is DGGITQSPKYLFRKEGQNVTLSCEQNLNHDAMYWYRQDPGQGLRLIYYSQIVNDFQKGDIAEGYSVSREKKESFPLTVTSAQKNPTAFYLCASSIKDNEQFFGPGTRLTVL.

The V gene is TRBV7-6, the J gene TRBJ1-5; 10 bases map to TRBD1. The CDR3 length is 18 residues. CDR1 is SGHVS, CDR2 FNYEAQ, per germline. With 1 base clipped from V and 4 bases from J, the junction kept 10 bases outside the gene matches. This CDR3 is CASSLEGGWTGGNQPQHF. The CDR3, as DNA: TGTGCCAGCAGCTTAGAGGGCGGGTGGACAGGGGGAAATCAGCCCCAGCATTTT.

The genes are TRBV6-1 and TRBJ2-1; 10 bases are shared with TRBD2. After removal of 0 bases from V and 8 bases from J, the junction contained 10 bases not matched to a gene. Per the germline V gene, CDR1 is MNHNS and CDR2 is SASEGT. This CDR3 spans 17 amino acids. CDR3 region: CASSEAEAGGPGYEQFF. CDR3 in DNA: TGTGCCAGCAGTGAAGCGGAAGCGGGAGGGCCAGGGTATGAGCAGTTCTTC.

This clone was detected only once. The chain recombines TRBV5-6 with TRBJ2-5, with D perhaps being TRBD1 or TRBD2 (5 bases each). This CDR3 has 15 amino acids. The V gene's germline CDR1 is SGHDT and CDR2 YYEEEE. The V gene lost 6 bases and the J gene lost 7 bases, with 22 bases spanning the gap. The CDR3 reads CASTSARAGQWTQYF. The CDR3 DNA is TGTGCCAGCACAAGTGCGAGGGCAGGGCAATGGACCCAGTACTTC.

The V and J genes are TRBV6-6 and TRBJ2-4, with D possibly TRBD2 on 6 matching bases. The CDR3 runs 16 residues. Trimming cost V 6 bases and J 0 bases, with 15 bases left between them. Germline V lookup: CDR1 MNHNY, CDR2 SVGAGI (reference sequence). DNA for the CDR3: TGTGCCAGCAGAGCCCGCGGGGACCTAGCCAAAAACATTCAGTACTTC. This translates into CASRARGDLAKNIQYF.

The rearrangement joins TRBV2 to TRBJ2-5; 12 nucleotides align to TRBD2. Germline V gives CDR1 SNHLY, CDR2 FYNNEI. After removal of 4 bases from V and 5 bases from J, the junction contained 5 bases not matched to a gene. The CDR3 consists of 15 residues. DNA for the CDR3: TGTGCCAGCAGTGCGAGACTAGCGGGAGAGGAGACCCAGTACTTC. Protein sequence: CASSARLAGEETQYF.